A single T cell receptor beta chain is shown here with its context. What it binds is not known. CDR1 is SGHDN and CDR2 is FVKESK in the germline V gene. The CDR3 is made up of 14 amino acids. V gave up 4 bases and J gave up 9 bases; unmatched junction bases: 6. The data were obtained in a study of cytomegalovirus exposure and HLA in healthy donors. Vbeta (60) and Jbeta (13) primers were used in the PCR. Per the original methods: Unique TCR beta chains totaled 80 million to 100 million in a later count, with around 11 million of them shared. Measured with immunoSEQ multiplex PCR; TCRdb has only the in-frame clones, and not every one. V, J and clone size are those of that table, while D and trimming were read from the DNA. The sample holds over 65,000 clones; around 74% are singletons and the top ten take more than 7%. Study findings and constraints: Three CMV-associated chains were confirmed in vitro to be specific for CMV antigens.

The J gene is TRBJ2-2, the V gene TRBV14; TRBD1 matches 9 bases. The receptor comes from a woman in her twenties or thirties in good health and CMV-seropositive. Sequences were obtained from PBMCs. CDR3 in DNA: TGTGCCAGCAGCCGGACAGGGGAGAGCAGGGAGCTGTTTTTT. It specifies CASSRTGESRELFF.